The present TCR beta chain was sequenced within a study of neoadjuvant anti-PD-1 for oral cavity cancer. Across the study: Patients without progression got a fourth dose around day 43.

Regarding time point: after neoadjuvant nivolumab, at surgical resection. No culture or expansion preceded analysis of these blood cells. This clone has a single count. This CDR3 is built from 15 residues. Germline V gives CDR1 MNHEY, CDR2 SVGAGI. V shed 6 bases and J shed 8 bases, with 17 bases lying between them. TCRdb's table, derived via immunoSEQ multiplex PCR, lists solely in-frame clones and lacks some. The table lists over 25,000 clones, roughly 85% of them singletons. The chain joins TRBV6-5 to TRBJ1-6; no clear D. The source is a person aged 35-79 years with oral cavity squamous cell carcinoma. The sequencing used PBMCs, collected after nivolumab (anti-PD-1) treatment. CDR3 amino acids: CASSSRRGSDSPLHF. The CDR3 bases are TGTGCCAGCAGCTCCCGCCGTGGATCAGATTCACCCCTCCACTTT.